This T cell receptor beta chain derives from a study of T cells in Graves' hyperthyroidism and ophthalmopathy (dated by TCRdb to the late 2010s). Background on the whole study: Peripheral blood samples were taken at the time of initial diagnosis, prior to any treatment. Once sampling was done, hyperthyroidism patients were given methimazole at a starting dose of 30 mg daily, whereas ophthalmopathy patients were given high-dose intravenous methylprednisolone. The paper describes TCR Vbeta CDR3 sequencing of more than 120 peripheral blood samples, made up of around 41 ophthalmopathy patients, around 78 hyperthyroidism patients and around 17 progressor patients. Thyroid tissue and blood T-cell repertoires from roughly six Graves' hyperthyroidism patients were also compared in the study. Whether ophthalmopathy could be predicted prospectively was tested in an independent validation cohort made up of under 20 hyperthyroidism patients plus 17 patients who later progressed to ophthalmopathy. A discovery cohort of about 100 patients, 43 with Graves' ophthalmopathy and 55 to 65 with stable Graves' hyperthyroidism, was used to find distinguishing TCR V-J signatures. The 75 to 100 discovery patients were divided at random into training and test sets in a 7:3 ratio.

Graves' hyperthyroidism was defined as stable when no progression to ophthalmopathy occurred over 18 months of follow-up. Hyperthyroidism patients were newly diagnosed, had a disease duration of under 2 months, and were aged 18 to 65 years. Patients with uncontrolled infections, other autoimmune diseases, pregnancy or lactation were excluded. Diagnoses relied on clinical symptoms, serum thyroxine and TRAb, thyroid ultrasound and orbital computed tomography. Ficoll-Paque density gradient centrifugation was used to isolate PBMCs from 8.5 to 10 ml of fresh peripheral blood. Total RNA was extracted using Trizol reagent, and RNA quality was assessed on an Agilent 2100 Bioanalyzer. TCR beta CDR3 regions were amplified from RNA transcripts. A first-round RT-PCR of the TCR CDR3 used the HTBI primer set with the Qiagen OneStep RT-PCR kit. The libraries were constructed in a second round of multiplex PCR and then size-selected and purified. Paired-end sequencing of the libraries was performed with 100 bp reads on an Illumina HiSeq2000. The authors' analysis ran thus. SOAPnuke was used to process the raw data, throwing out any read that contained adapters or uncalled bases, had a mean Phred below 15, or lacked an exact constant-primer or identifier match. COPE v1.2.5 was used to merge high-quality paired reads, and clonotypes were defined as unique nucleotide sequences. MiTCR v1.1 was used to align clonotypes to the IMGT TRBV, TRBD and TRBJ reference segments. The analysis was restricted to V-J combinations with a frequency above 0.0001, which together covered around 99% of the repertoires. A TCS score was defined as the ratio of F50 (clonal expansion) to E x V (chaos), with BLOSUM62-based TCRdist applied between CDR3 peptides within each V-J. Welch's t-statistics and random forest reduced some 510 V-J features to about 13, which were used in a naive Bayes classifier (R e1071). TCRdb reprocessed the public reads (quality trimming at Q25 with fastp, clone calling with MiXCR) and kept in-frame beta chains. Each entry is one CDR3 protein sequence, shown with its most common DNA and genes. The V and J calls were determined by TCRdb, not by the authors. The sample table lists some 440,000 distinct CDR3 sequences, approximately 15% of them with a count of one. The leading ten clones occupy 7.5% to 8% of the sample.

As concerns this clonotype: What antigen it recognizes has not been identified. Within one base of it there is no much larger clone, and no base qualities were kept.

Overall study results and their limits: Most expanded thyroid clonotypes (frequency above 0.001) were also detected in blood, suggesting blood repertoires may reflect thyroid immune responses. In validation, the model predicted progression to ophthalmopathy with around 71% sensitivity and less than 80% specificity, a median of 6.5 months before onset. No statistical method was used to set the sample size in advance, and investigators knew the group allocation. Ophthalmopathy was separated from stable hyperthyroidism by a 13 V-J signature model, with roughly 88% sensitivity and approximately 81% specificity obtained in cross-validation and 80%/75% obtained in testing.

CDR1 and CDR2 are drawn from the germline V gene: KGHSH, LQKENI. Clipping removes 9 bases from V and 2 bases from J, with 9 as the unmatched junction base count. From the cysteine up to the phenylalanine, the CDR3 has a length of 15 residues. Only the CDR3 DNA stays, 45 bases, in frame from base 1. The rearranged segments are TRBV18 and TRBJ2-5; 10 middle bases align to TRBD2. The sequenced material came from blood. The source of this sequence is a woman younger than 30 with Graves' hyperthyroidism. The CDR3 has the sequence CASRPGLAPQETQYF. The nucleotide sequence reads as follows: TGTGCCAGTCGACCGGGACTAGCGCCACAAGAGACCCAGTACTTC.